This is a list of T cell receptor beta chains from one sample in a study of blood T cell repertoires in COVID-19. The protocol was immunoSEQ multiplex PCR, while the TCRdb copy is restricted to in-frame clones and leaves out a portion. The sample lists approximately 210,000 clones, 70% to 85% seen once, with 14% to 15% in the top ten. The sequenced material came from PBMCs or T cells enriched from blood (not recorded which). Receptors were obtained from a man between 40 and 49 years old who had recovered from COVID-19. The CDR3 runs from the conserved cysteine through the conserved F or W. A D gene is named only where the DNA matches it firmly. The listing skips clone size in some rows; elsewhere it reads once, few, many or a size class.

d_call: TRBD1; v_call: TRBV2; clone_size: once; j_call: TRBJ2-2; cdr3_aa: CATGQGAVGELFF; cdr3_nt: TGTGCCACCGGACAGGGGGCGGTCGGGGAGCTGTTTTTT
d_call: NA; v_call: TRBV27; clone_size: NA; j_call: TRBJ1-4; cdr3_aa: CASSLTPVGANEKLFF; cdr3_nt: TGTGCCAGCAGTTTAACCCCGGTTGGTGCGAATGAAAAACTGTTTTTT
d_call: TRBD1; v_call: TRBV28; clone_size: NA; j_call: TRBJ1-5; cdr3_aa: CASSSYRGKGVKYSNQPQHF; cdr3_nt: TGTGCCAGCAGTTCATACAGGGGAAAGGGGGTAAAGTATAGCAATCAGCCCCAGCATTTT
d_call: TRBD1; v_call: TRBV18; clone_size: NA; j_call: TRBJ1-5; cdr3_aa: CASSGGGVDQPQHF; cdr3_nt: TGTGCCAGCTCAGGAGGGGGCGTTGATCAGCCCCAGCATTTT
d_call: TRBD2; v_call: TRBV29-1; clone_size: NA; j_call: TRBJ2-3; cdr3_aa: CSATAAGGRVDTQYF; cdr3_nt: TGCAGCGCTACGGCCGCGGGGGGGCGAGTAGATACGCAGTATTTT
d_call: NA; v_call: TRBV7-9; clone_size: NA; j_call: TRBJ1-3; cdr3_aa: CASSLKTGALGF; cdr3_nt: TGTGCCAGCAGCTTAAAAACAGGAGCCCTGGGTTTT
d_call: NA; v_call: TRBV7-3; clone_size: many; j_call: TRBJ2-2; cdr3_aa: CASSVGRTGELFF; cdr3_nt: TGTGCCAGCAGCGTGGGGAGGACCGGGGAGCTGTTTTTT
d_call: NA; v_call: TRBV12-5; clone_size: NA; j_call: TRBJ1-1; cdr3_aa: CASGKTGPHNEAFF; cdr3_nt: TGTGCTAGTGGCAAGACAGGACCCCACAATGAAGCTTTCTTT
d_call: NA; v_call: TRBV3-1/TRBV3-2; clone_size: NA; j_call: TRBJ1-1; cdr3_aa: CASSAQSMNTEAFF; cdr3_nt: TGTGCCAGCAGCGCACAGAGCATGAACACTGAAGCTTTCTTT
d_call: NA; v_call: TRBV6-1; clone_size: NA; j_call: TRBJ2-4; cdr3_aa: CASSENRGNIQYF; cdr3_nt: TGTGCCAGCAGTGAGAATCGGGGTAACATTCAGTACTTC
d_call: TRBD1; v_call: TRBV19; clone_size: NA; j_call: TRBJ1-4; cdr3_aa: CASSLAMTGGREKLFF; cdr3_nt: TGTGCCAGTAGTTTGGCGATGACAGGGGGACGGGAAAAACTGTTTTTT
d_call: NA; v_call: TRBV3-1/TRBV3-2; clone_size: NA; j_call: TRBJ2-1; cdr3_aa: CASSLRQINEQFF; cdr3_nt: TGTGCCAGCAGCCTCCGACAGATCAATGAGCAGTTCTTC
d_call: NA; v_call: TRBV12-3/TRBV12-4; clone_size: few; j_call: TRBJ1-1; cdr3_aa: CASSLLGDTEAFF; cdr3_nt: TGTGCCAGCAGTTTACTCGGGGACACTGAAGCTTTCTTT
d_call: NA; v_call: TRBV5-1; clone_size: NA; j_call: TRBJ2-5; cdr3_aa: CASSRGDGRQETQYF; cdr3_nt: TGCGCCAGCAGCCGCGGGGACGGTAGACAAGAGACCCAGTACTTC
d_call: TRBD1; v_call: TRBV23-1; clone_size: NA; j_call: TRBJ1-2; cdr3_aa: CASSQRMRGRLPYGYTF; cdr3_nt: TGCGCCAGCAGTCAGAGGATGAGGGGGCGCCTCCCCTATGGCTACACCTTC
d_call: NA; v_call: TRBV28; clone_size: few; j_call: TRBJ1-5; cdr3_aa: CASNEGGSSFNQPQHF; cdr3_nt: TGTGCCAGCAACGAAGGGGGATCCAGTTTCAATCAGCCCCAGCATTTT
d_call: TRBD2; v_call: TRBV30; clone_size: NA; j_call: TRBJ2-5; cdr3_aa: CAWSGLAVQETQYF; cdr3_nt: TGTGCCTGGAGTGGACTAGCGGTCCAAGAGACCCAGTACTTC
d_call: NA; v_call: TRBV7-8; clone_size: NA; j_call: TRBJ2-7; cdr3_aa: CASSRTTGGGAYEQYF; cdr3_nt: TGTGCCAGCAGCCGTACGACTGGCGGCGGGGCATACGAGCAGTACTTC
d_call: NA; v_call: TRBV2; clone_size: NA; j_call: TRBJ1-2; cdr3_aa: CASSEGGYGYTF; cdr3_nt: TGTGCCAGCAGTGAAGGCGGGTATGGCTACACCTTC
d_call: TRBD1; v_call: TRBV5-1; clone_size: NA; j_call: TRBJ1-1; cdr3_aa: CASSRRQGTTRGEAFF; cdr3_nt: TGCGCCAGCAGCCGTAGACAGGGGACGACCCGTGGTGAAGCTTTCTTT
d_call: NA; v_call: TRBV5-6; clone_size: once; j_call: TRBJ2-7; cdr3_aa: CASSLVGLSSYEQYF; cdr3_nt: TGTGCCAGCAGCTTGGTGGGGCTAAGCTCCTACGAGCAGTACTTC
d_call: TRBD2; v_call: TRBV18; clone_size: NA; j_call: TRBJ2-1; cdr3_aa: CASGGTSARGNEQFF; cdr3_nt: TGTGCCAGCGGGGGGACTAGTGCGAGGGGCAATGAGCAGTTCTTC
d_call: NA; v_call: TRBV7-3; clone_size: NA; j_call: TRBJ2-2; cdr3_aa: CASSAYLSNTGELFF; cdr3_nt: TGTGCCAGCAGCGCCTACCTGAGTAACACCGGGGAGCTGTTTTTT
d_call: NA; v_call: TRBV28; clone_size: once; j_call: TRBJ1-3; cdr3_aa: CASSSRDTGNTIYF; cdr3_nt: TGTGCCAGCAGTTCCCGGGACACTGGAAACACCATATATTTT
d_call: TRBD1; v_call: TRBV19; clone_size: NA; j_call: TRBJ2-7; cdr3_aa: CASSMTGVPYEQYF; cdr3_nt: TGTGCCAGTAGTATGACAGGGGTACCCTACGAGCAGTACTTC
d_call: TRBD2; v_call: TRBV10-1; clone_size: NA; j_call: TRBJ2-7; cdr3_aa: CASSDGLAGRYEQYF; cdr3_nt: TGCGCCAGCAGTGACGGGCTAGCGGGACGCTACGAGCAGTACTTC
d_call: TRBD1; v_call: TRBV10-3; clone_size: NA; j_call: TRBJ1-3; cdr3_aa: CAISETGTGISGNTIYF; cdr3_nt: TGTGCCATCAGCGAAACCGGGACAGGAATCTCTGGAAACACCATATATTTT
d_call: TRBD1; v_call: TRBV7-9; clone_size: NA; j_call: TRBJ2-3; cdr3_aa: CASSSFDRGTDTQYF; cdr3_nt: TGTGCCAGCAGCTCATTCGACAGGGGCACAGATACGCAGTATTTT
d_call: TRBD1; v_call: TRBV2; clone_size: NA; j_call: TRBJ1-3; cdr3_aa: CASARDRLDSGGNTIYF; cdr3_nt: TGTGCCAGCGCCCGGGACAGGTTGGATTCTGGAGGAAACACCATATATTTT
d_call: NA; v_call: TRBV9; clone_size: NA; j_call: TRBJ2-1; cdr3_aa: CASSPRGDPYNEQFF; cdr3_nt: TGTGCCAGCAGCCCCCGCGGGGACCCATACAATGAGCAGTTCTTC
d_call: NA; v_call: TRBV4-2; clone_size: NA; j_call: TRBJ2-3; cdr3_aa: CASSQAHLLGGVTDTQYF; cdr3_nt: TGTGCCAGCAGCCAAGCCCACCTACTGGGTGGAGTGACAGATACGCAGTATTTT
d_call: NA; v_call: TRBV29-1; clone_size: few; j_call: TRBJ2-7; cdr3_aa: CSACYEQYF; cdr3_nt: TGCAGCGCCTGCTACGAGCAGTACTTC
d_call: TRBD2; v_call: TRBV7-2; clone_size: NA; j_call: TRBJ2-5; cdr3_aa: CASSLNPGGETQYF; cdr3_nt: TGTGCCAGCAGCTTAAATCCGGGGGGAGAGACCCAGTACTTC
d_call: TRBD1; v_call: TRBV4-3; clone_size: NA; j_call: TRBJ2-7; cdr3_aa: CASSPSGQGYEQYF; cdr3_nt: TGCGCCAGCAGCCCGTCGGGACAGGGCTACGAGCAGTACTTC
d_call: NA; v_call: TRBV18; clone_size: NA; j_call: TRBJ1-4; cdr3_aa: CASSDTATNEKLFF; cdr3_nt: TGTGCCAGCTCAGACACCGCAACTAATGAAAAACTGTTTTTT
d_call: TRBD2; v_call: TRBV27; clone_size: NA; j_call: TRBJ2-3; cdr3_aa: CASSSQAGRTDTQYF; cdr3_nt: TGTGCCAGCAGTTCCCAAGCGGGGCGCACAGATACGCAGTATTTT
d_call: TRBD1; v_call: TRBV19; clone_size: NA; j_call: TRBJ1-5; cdr3_aa: CASSIDSMGQGYQPQHF; cdr3_nt: TGTGCCAGTAGTATAGATTCGATGGGACAGGGTTATCAGCCCCAGCATTTT
d_call: NA; v_call: TRBV3-1/TRBV3-2; clone_size: NA; j_call: TRBJ1-1; cdr3_aa: CASSQDRGNTEAFF; cdr3_nt: TGTGCCAGCAGCCAAGATCGAGGGAACACTGAAGCTTTCTTT
d_call: TRBD1; v_call: TRBV5-6; clone_size: few; j_call: TRBJ1-6; cdr3_aa: CASSLGTGVNSPLHF; cdr3_nt: TGTGCCAGCAGCTTGGGGACAGGGGTAAATTCACCCCTCCACTTT
d_call: TRBD1; v_call: TRBV19; clone_size: NA; j_call: TRBJ1-2; cdr3_aa: CASSVTPGTAISYGYTF; cdr3_nt: TGTGCCAGTAGTGTTACACCCGGGACAGCCATTAGTTATGGCTACACCTTC
d_call: TRBD2; v_call: TRBV28; clone_size: NA; j_call: TRBJ2-1; cdr3_aa: CASSPGGAGLHEQFF; cdr3_nt: TGTGCCAGCAGCCCCGGGGGGGCCGGGCTCCATGAGCAGTTCTTC